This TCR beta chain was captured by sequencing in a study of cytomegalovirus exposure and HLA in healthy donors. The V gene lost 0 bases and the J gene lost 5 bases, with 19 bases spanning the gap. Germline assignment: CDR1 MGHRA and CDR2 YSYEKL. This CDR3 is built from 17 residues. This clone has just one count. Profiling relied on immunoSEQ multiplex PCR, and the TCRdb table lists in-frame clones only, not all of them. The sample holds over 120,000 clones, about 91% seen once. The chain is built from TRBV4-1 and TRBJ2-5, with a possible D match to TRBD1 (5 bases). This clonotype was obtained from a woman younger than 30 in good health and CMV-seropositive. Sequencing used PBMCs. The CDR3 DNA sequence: TGCGCCAGCAGCCAAGATGGGGCAAGCCCCCCAGGGGAGACCCAGTACTTC. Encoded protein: CASSQDGASPPGETQYF.